This TCR beta chain was identified during a study of cytomegalovirus exposure and HLA in healthy donors. J was trimmed by 3 bases and V by 6 bases; bases with no gene match: 6. CDR1 SNHLY and CDR2 FYNNEI come from the germline V gene. This CDR3 is built from 15 residues. PCR primers comprised 60 Vbeta and 13 Jbeta primers. Assay used: immunoSEQ multiplex PCR; TCRdb lists only in-frame clones, some missing. This sample has 120,000 or so clones, with about three quarters found just once. This clone appeared once. Sequencing was carried out using PBMCs. This sequence was found in a female donor in good health and CMV-seronegative. The V call is TRBV2, the J call TRBJ1-4; the match to TRBD1 covers 8 bases. The CDR3 protein is CASRTGDGANEKLFF. The CDR3 bases are TGTGCCAGCAGGACAGGGGATGGGGCTAATGAAAAACTGTTTTTT.